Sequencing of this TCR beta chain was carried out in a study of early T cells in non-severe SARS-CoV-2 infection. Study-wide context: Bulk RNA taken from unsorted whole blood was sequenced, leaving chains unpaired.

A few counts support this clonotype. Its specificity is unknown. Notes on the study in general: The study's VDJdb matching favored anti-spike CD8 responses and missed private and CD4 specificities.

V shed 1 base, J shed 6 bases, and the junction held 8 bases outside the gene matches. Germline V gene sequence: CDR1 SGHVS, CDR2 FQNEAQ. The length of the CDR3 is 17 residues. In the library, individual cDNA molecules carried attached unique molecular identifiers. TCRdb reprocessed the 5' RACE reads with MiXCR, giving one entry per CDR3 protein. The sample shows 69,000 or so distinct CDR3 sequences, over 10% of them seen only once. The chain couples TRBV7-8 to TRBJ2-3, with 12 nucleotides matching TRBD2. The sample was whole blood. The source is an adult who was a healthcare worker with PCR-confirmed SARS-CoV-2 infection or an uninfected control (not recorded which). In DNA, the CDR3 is TGTGCCAGCAGCTTAGTCAGGCTAGCGGGGGGGCTCGATACGCAGTATTTT. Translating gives CASSLVRLAGGLDTQYF.